Listed below are T cell receptor beta chains from one sample, sequenced in a study of cytomegalovirus exposure and HLA in healthy donors. Clones were sequenced by immunoSEQ multiplex PCR, and TCRdb holds only the in-frame ones, with some missing. This sample has tens of thousands of clones, with approximately 81% found just once. Input material: PBMCs. Receptor source: a woman in her thirties or forties in good health and CMV-seropositive. Each CDR3 is given with its conserved first and last residue. The order of the fields is J gene, V gene, CDR3 protein.

J gene: TRBJ1-2; V gene: TRBV19; CDR3 protein: CASSMFRDRAANYGYTF
J gene: TRBJ1-1; V gene: TRBV4-2; CDR3 protein: CASSQGPYNRGNTEAFF
J gene: TRBJ2-2; V gene: TRBV28; CDR3 protein: CASRGSGRAGELFF
J gene: TRBJ2-7; V gene: TRBV18; CDR3 protein: CASSPPGSSYEQYF
J gene: TRBJ2-2; V gene: TRBV7-3; CDR3 protein: CASRDREYTGELFF
J gene: TRBJ1-3; V gene: TRBV5-5; CDR3 protein: CASSLPDRGLGNTIYF
J gene: TRBJ2-5; V gene: TRBV5-4; CDR3 protein: CASSGPSLMRQGIGETQYF
J gene: TRBJ2-1; V gene: TRBV7-8; CDR3 protein: CASSLSGSYNEQFF
J gene: TRBJ2-7; V gene: TRBV15; CDR3 protein: CATSRDRGSRGFSNEQYF
J gene: TRBJ2-5; V gene: TRBV7-9; CDR3 protein: CASSKTGAHQETQYF
J gene: TRBJ2-7; V gene: TRBV6-5; CDR3 protein: CASEFGQGDYEQYF
J gene: TRBJ1-2; V gene: TRBV10-3; CDR3 protein: CAIRDSTNYGYTF
J gene: TRBJ1-6; V gene: TRBV6-1; CDR3 protein: CASSDLGATQANSPLHF
J gene: TRBJ1-1; V gene: TRBV28; CDR3 protein: CASRSTGTPNTEAFF
J gene: TRBJ2-2; V gene: TRBV27; CDR3 protein: CASSSSSGGATGELFF
J gene: TRBJ2-7; V gene: TRBV6-5; CDR3 protein: CASTLRDRGHEQYF
J gene: TRBJ1-1; V gene: TRBV11-2; CDR3 protein: CASSSVGQGNTEAFF
J gene: TRBJ2-7; V gene: TRBV28; CDR3 protein: CASRPFSGGLFAYEQYF
J gene: TRBJ2-1; V gene: TRBV18; CDR3 protein: CASSPPIGDPNEQFF
J gene: TRBJ2-5; V gene: TRBV11-1; CDR3 protein: CASSSTTSGGETQYF
J gene: TRBJ2-3; V gene: TRBV7-9; CDR3 protein: CASSLQAPFTDTQYF
J gene: TRBJ1-4; V gene: TRBV14; CDR3 protein: CASSRGQGAQEKLFF
J gene: TRBJ1-6; V gene: TRBV5-4; CDR3 protein: CASSLRGVLNSPLHF
J gene: TRBJ2-1; V gene: TRBV5-8; CDR3 protein: CASSLGLGGVNEQFF
J gene: TRBJ2-2; V gene: TRBV18; CDR3 protein: CASSRGQGAGELFF
J gene: TRBJ1-2; V gene: TRBV7-2; CDR3 protein: CASSRSGSGQGYGYTF
J gene: TRBJ2-7; V gene: TRBV2; CDR3 protein: CARNRGPTSYEQYF
J gene: TRBJ2-2; V gene: TRBV5-6; CDR3 protein: CASSSASGVTGELFF
J gene: TRBJ1-3; V gene: TRBV7-9; CDR3 protein: CASSLGGVDGNTIYF
J gene: TRBJ2-7; V gene: TRBV7-2; CDR3 protein: CASSLGTGGEYEQYF
J gene: TRBJ2-7; V gene: TRBV6-5; CDR3 protein: CASSLASGGYEQYF
J gene: TRBJ1-2; V gene: TRBV7-2; CDR3 protein: CASAGPPLYGYTF
J gene: TRBJ2-3; V gene: TRBV18; CDR3 protein: CASSPRLAGGSTDTQYF
J gene: TRBJ2-7; V gene: TRBV7-9; CDR3 protein: CASSPGQGFVDEQYF
J gene: TRBJ1-1; V gene: TRBV5-1; CDR3 protein: CASSLLGLGNTEAFF
J gene: TRBJ1-1; V gene: TRBV13; CDR3 protein: CASSPRTGYTEAFF
J gene: TRBJ1-1; V gene: TRBV2; CDR3 protein: CASRVSGGTEAFF
J gene: TRBJ2-7; V gene: TRBV6-6; CDR3 protein: CASKRENLAYEQYF
J gene: TRBJ1-1; V gene: TRBV5-6; CDR3 protein: CASSFGQGGFGAFF
J gene: TRBJ1-1; V gene: TRBV6-1; CDR3 protein: CASSTRQGSAFF
J gene: TRBJ1-5; V gene: TRBV4-1; CDR3 protein: CASSQEGRYNQPQHF
J gene: TRBJ2-1; V gene: TRBV19; CDR3 protein: CASTLTSGGPNEQFF
J gene: TRBJ2-7; V gene: TRBV21-1; CDR3 protein: CASSKGRSGRVRGSRNEQYF
J gene: TRBJ2-5; V gene: TRBV5-5; CDR3 protein: CASSWGDRGIQETQYF
J gene: TRBJ2-7; V gene: TRBV7-3; CDR3 protein: CASSLSSGGAYEQYF
J gene: TRBJ1-5; V gene: TRBV4-3; CDR3 protein: CASSQDVGTGDNQPQHF
J gene: TRBJ1-2; V gene: TRBV28; CDR3 protein: CASSLGRDNYGYTF
J gene: TRBJ2-3; V gene: TRBV5-4; CDR3 protein: CASSLDGGTDTQYF
J gene: TRBJ2-1; V gene: TRBV19; CDR3 protein: CASSIGYRGFNNEQFF
J gene: TRBJ1-1; V gene: TRBV9; CDR3 protein: CASSGYRGWDTEAFF
J gene: TRBJ2-2; V gene: TRBV11-3; CDR3 protein: CASTDRMSNTGELFF
J gene: TRBJ2-7; V gene: TRBV20-1; CDR3 protein: CSALGTREQYF
J gene: TRBJ2-3; V gene: TRBV12-5; CDR3 protein: CASGLTITDTQYF
J gene: TRBJ1-3; V gene: TRBV30; CDR3 protein: CAWSVAGASGNTIYF
J gene: TRBJ2-4; V gene: TRBV2; CDR3 protein: CASSPGLQAKNIQYF
J gene: TRBJ2-6; V gene: TRBV2; CDR3 protein: CASRGTTDSGANVLTF
J gene: TRBJ2-3; V gene: TRBV5-8; CDR3 protein: CASSLVLAGGPGADTQYF
J gene: TRBJ2-7; V gene: TRBV4-2; CDR3 protein: CASSQEPAGSSYEQYF
J gene: TRBJ2-7; V gene: TRBV28; CDR3 protein: CASSFLAGEPYEQYF
J gene: TRBJ2-5; V gene: TRBV4-1; CDR3 protein: CASSQDHRGIETQYF